This T cell receptor (beta chain) was identified during a study of lymphopenia after photon versus proton radiotherapy. For this clone: The antigen is undetermined.

Only in-frame clones appear in the TCRdb table, and some are missing; sequencing was by immunoSEQ multiplex PCR. This table has some 40,000 clones, about 90% appearing once. The V and J ends lost 3 bases and 2 bases, in that order; junction bases with no gene match: 3. Germline V gives CDR1 SQVTM, CDR2 ANQGSEA. The CDR3 is 14 residues long. Points from the study as a whole: After the lymphocyte nadir, photon-treated repertoires showed oligoclonal expansion, especially of CD8+ Temra cells.

The J gene is TRBJ2-2, the V gene TRBV29-1; TRBD2 aligns across 7 bases. This receptor was obtained from a man in his 60s with cholangiocarcinoma. Sequenced material: peripheral blood, taken from a patient treated with photon-based radiotherapy. The CDR3 protein is CSVESGINTGELFF. The DNA for the CDR3 is TGCAGCGTTGAGAGCGGGATAAACACCGGGGAGCTGTTTTTT.